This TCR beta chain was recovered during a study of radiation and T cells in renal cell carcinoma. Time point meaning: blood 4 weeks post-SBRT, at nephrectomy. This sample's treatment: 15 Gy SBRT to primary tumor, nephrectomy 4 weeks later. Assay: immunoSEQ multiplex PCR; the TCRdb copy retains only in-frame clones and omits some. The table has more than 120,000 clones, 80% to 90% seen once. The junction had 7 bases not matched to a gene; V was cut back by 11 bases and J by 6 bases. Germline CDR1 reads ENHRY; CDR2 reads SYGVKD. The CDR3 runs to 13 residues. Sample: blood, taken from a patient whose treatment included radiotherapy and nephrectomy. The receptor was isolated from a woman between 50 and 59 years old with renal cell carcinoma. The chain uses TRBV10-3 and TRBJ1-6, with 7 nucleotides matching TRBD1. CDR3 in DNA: TGTGCCGTCAACAGGGGCGCTAATTCACCCCTCCACTTT. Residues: CAVNRGANSPLHF.